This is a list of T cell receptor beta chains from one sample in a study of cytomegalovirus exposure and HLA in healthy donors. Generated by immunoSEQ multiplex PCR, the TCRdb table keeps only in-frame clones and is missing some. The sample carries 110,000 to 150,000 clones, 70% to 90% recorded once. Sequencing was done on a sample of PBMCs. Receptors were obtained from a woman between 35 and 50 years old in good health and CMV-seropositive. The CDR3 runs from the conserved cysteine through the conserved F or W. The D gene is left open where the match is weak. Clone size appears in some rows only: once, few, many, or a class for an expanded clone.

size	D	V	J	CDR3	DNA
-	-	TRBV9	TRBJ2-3	CASSVGLSERGTQYF	TGTGCCAGCAGCGTAGGTTTGTCCGAAAGGGGTACGCAGTATTTT
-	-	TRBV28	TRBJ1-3	CASTTPGGPGESIYF	TGTGCCAGTACGACGCCGGGAGGCCCAGGGGAGTCCATATATTTT
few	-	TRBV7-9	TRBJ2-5	CASRSSSSQETQYF	TGTGCCAGCAGATCATCTAGCAGCCAAGAGACCCAGTACTTC
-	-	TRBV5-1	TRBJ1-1	CASSYGQNTEAFF	TGCGCCAGCAGCTACGGACAGAACACTGAAGCTTTCTTT
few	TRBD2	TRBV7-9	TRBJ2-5	CATQLDRAGGTQYF	TGTGCCACCCAGCTGGATCGGGCGGGGGGGACCCAGTACTTC
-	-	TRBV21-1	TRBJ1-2	CASVKNNYGYTF	TGTGCCAGCGTCAAAAATAACTATGGCTACACCTTC
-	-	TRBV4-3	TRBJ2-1	CASSHDSAGEQFF	TGCGCCAGCAGCCACGACTCGGCGGGTGAGCAGTTCTTC
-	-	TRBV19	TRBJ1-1	CASTKSWGGQNTEAFF	TGTGCCAGTACCAAAAGTTGGGGCGGTCAAAACACTGAAGCTTTCTTT
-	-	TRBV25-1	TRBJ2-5	CASSGFEGVQETQYF	TGTGCCAGCAGTGGATTCGAGGGAGTCCAAGAGACCCAGTACTTC
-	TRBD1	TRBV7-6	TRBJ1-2	CASSLQPGQGTSGYTF	TGTGCCAGCAGCTTACAGCCGGGACAGGGAACCAGTGGCTACACCTTC
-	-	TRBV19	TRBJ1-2	CATTDRPFYGYTF	TGTGCCACAACTGACAGACCCTTCTATGGCTACACCTTC
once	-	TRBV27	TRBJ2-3	CASSLKGRFKDTQYF	TGTGCCAGCAGTTTAAAGGGGCGTTTTAAAGATACGCAGTATTTT
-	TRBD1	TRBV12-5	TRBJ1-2	CASGQGDYGYTF	TGTGCTAGTGGGCAGGGGGACTATGGCTACACCTTC
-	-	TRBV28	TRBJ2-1	CASQVAGASYNEQFF	TGTGCCAGCCAGGTAGCAGGGGCCTCCTACAATGAGCAGTTCTTC
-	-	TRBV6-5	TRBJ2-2	CASSQGGNTGELFF	TGTGCCAGCAGTCAGGGGGGGAACACCGGGGAGCTGTTTTTT
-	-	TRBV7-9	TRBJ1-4	CASSLSNEKLFF	TGTGCCAGCAGCTTGAGTAATGAAAAACTGTTTTTT
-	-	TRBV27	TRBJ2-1	CASSLTQREGMYNEQFF	TGTGCCAGCAGTTTGACCCAACGAGAGGGAATGTACAATGAGCAGTTCTTC
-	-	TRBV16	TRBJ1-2	CASSQNGREWYGYTF	TGTGCCAGCAGCCAGAACGGCAGGGAATGGTATGGCTACACCTTC
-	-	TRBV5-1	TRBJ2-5	CASSSEGGVQETQYF	TGCGCCAGCAGCTCCGAGGGCGGCGTCCAAGAGACCCAGTACTTC
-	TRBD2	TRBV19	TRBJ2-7	CASSIGTSGLSYEQYF	TGTGCCAGTAGTATTGGGACTAGCGGTCTTTCCTACGAGCAGTACTTC
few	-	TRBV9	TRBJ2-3	CASSPPSSTQYF	TGTGCCAGCAGCCCGCCTAGCAGTACGCAGTATTTT
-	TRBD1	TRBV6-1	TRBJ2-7	CASNYRDSSYEQYF	TGTGCCAGCAACTATAGGGACAGCTCCTACGAGCAGTACTTC
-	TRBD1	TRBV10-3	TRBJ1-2	CASFTMTGENGYTF	TGTGCCAGCTTCACCATGACAGGGGAAAATGGCTACACCTTC
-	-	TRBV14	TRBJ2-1	CASSQDPVRSRGGEQFF	TGTGCCAGCAGCCAAGATCCGGTTCGTAGTAGGGGAGGTGAGCAGTTCTTC
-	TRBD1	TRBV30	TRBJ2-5	CAWSAGDRAREQYF	TGTGCCTGGAGTGCCGGGGACAGGGCCAGAGAGCAGTACTTC
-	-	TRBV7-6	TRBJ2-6	CASSLVRNSGANVLTF	TGTGCCAGCAGCTTAGTCAGAAACTCTGGGGCCAACGTCCTGACTTTC
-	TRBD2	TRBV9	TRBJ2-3	CASSGRGTSGTPDTQYF	TGTGCCAGCAGCGGTAGAGGGACTAGCGGGACTCCAGATACGCAGTATTTT
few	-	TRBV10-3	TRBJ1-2	CAISESITRGDSYGYTF	TGTGCCATCAGTGAGTCGATTACCCGAGGAGATTCCTATGGCTACACCTTC
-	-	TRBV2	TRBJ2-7	CASSALDFSTYEQYF	TGTGCCAGCAGTGCTCTGGACTTTTCAACCTACGAGCAGTACTTC
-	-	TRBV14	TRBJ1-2	CASSQGQAYGYTF	TGTGCCAGCAGCCAAGGCCAAGCTTATGGCTACACCTTC
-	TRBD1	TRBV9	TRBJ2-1	CASSEGGRDEQFF	TGTGCCAGCAGCGAAGGGGGCCGCGATGAGCAGTTCTTC
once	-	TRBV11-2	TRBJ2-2	CASSHNTGELFF	TGTGCCAGCAGTCATAACACCGGGGAGCTGTTTTTT
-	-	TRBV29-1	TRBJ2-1	CSAIFQRLPNEQFF	TGCAGCGCCATATTTCAGCGGCTACCCAATGAGCAGTTCTTC
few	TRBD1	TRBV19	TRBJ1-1	CASSRQGTEAFF	TGTGCCAGTAGCAGACAGGGCACTGAAGCTTTCTTT
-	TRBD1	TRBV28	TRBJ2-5	CASSFPGQGVETQYF	TGTGCCAGCAGTTTTCCGGGACAGGGGGTGGAGACCCAGTACTTC